Listed here are 2 T cell receptor beta chains from one sample, sequenced in a study of long-term antiretroviral therapy in people with HIV. With survey level as its setting, the immunoSEQ assay was v3.0. Using immunoSEQ multiplex PCR, the repertoire was profiled, and TCRdb retains in-frame clones only, with some absent. The data show 20,000 to 25,000 clones, around 69% seen once. The sample in question was unsorted PBMCs, obtained less than 1.8 years before starting antiretroviral therapy. The receptors stem from a woman aged 40-49 years with HIV.

The chain couples TRBV11-3 to TRBJ1-5; D gene uncertain. V dropped 3 bases and J dropped 3 bases, with 3 bases sitting between them. The CDR3 covers 12 residues. The germline V gene encodes CDR1 SGHNT and CDR2 YENEEA. Written as DNA, the CDR3 is TGTGCCAGCAGCTTGAACAATCAGCCCCAGCATTTT. As protein: CASSLNNQPQHF.

The rearrangement uses TRBV4-3 and TRBJ1-2; D gene unclear. Germline lookup yields CDR1 LGHNA and CDR2 YSLEER. Trimming cost V 2 bases and J 10 bases, with 14 bases left between them. CDR3 length: 13 amino acids. CDR3 residues: CASSQMEYSPYTF. CDR3 nucleotides: TGCGCCAGCAGCCAAATGGAATATTCACCCTACACCTTC.